The T cell receptor beta chain under discussion was sequenced for a study of blood T cell repertoires in COVID-19. This table comes from immunoSEQ multiplex PCR, and its TCRdb copy is limited to in-frame clones, with some not included. Here the sample spans 150,000 to 200,000 clones, roughly 84% being singletons. V was pared by 4 bases and J by 1 base, with 3 bases of the junction left unmatched. The CDR3 runs 15 residues. Germline CDR1 reads SEHNR; CDR2 reads FQNEAQ (reference sequence). The rearrangement uses TRBV7-9 and TRBJ1-1, with TRBD1 matching over 10 bases. The receptor comes from a woman in her 30s who had been exposed to COVID-19. Sequencing input: PBMCs or T cells enriched from blood (not recorded which). Here the CDR3 reads CASSSRQGANTEAFF. The CDR3 DNA reads as TGTGCCAGCAGCTCTCGACAGGGGGCGAACACTGAAGCTTTCTTT.